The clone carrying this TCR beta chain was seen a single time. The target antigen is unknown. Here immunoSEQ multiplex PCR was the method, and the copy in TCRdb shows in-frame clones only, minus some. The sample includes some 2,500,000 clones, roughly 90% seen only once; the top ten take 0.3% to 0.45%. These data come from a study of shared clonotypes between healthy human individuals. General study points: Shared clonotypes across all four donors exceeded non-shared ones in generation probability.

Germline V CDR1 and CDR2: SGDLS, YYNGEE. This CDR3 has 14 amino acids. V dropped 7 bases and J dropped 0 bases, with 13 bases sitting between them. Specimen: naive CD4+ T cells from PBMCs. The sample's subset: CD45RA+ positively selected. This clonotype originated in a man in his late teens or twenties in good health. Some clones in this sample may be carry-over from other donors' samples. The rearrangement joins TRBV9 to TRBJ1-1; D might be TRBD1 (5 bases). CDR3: CASAKDKMNTEAFF. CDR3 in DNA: TGTGCCAGCGCAAAGGACAAAATGAACACTGAAGCTTTCTTT. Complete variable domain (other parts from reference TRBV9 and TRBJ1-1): DSGVTQTPKHLITATGQRVTLRCSPRSGDLSVYWYQQSLDQGLQFLIQYYNGEERAKGNILERFSAQQFPDLHSELNLSSLELGDSALYFCASAKDKMNTEAFFGQGTRLTVV.